This T cell receptor beta chain was sequenced during a study of blood T cell repertoires in COVID-19. In this sample, this clone is large. Profiling relied on immunoSEQ multiplex PCR, and the TCRdb table lists in-frame clones only, not all of them. Of about 60,000 clones in the sample, more than 75% were seen once. In germline, CDR1 is MNHNS, CDR2 SASEGT. The CDR3 runs to 16 residues. Deletions cut 2 bases from V and 0 bases from J, with 8 bases between. Sequenced material: peripheral blood. The chain links TRBV6-1 to TRBJ2-6; D is unclear. This TCR derives from a woman aged 80 or older with acute or convalescent COVID-19. CDR3 in DNA: TGTGCCAGCAGTGAAAGCTCTGGCTCTGGGGCCAACGTCCTGACTTTC. Protein sequence: CASSESSGSGANVLTF.